The rows below give T cell receptor beta chains drawn from one sample of a study of vaccination effects on CD4 cells after COVID-19. This table comes from immunoSEQ multiplex PCR, and its TCRdb copy is limited to in-frame clones, with some not included. The repertoire includes tens of thousands of clones, about 70% of them detected once, and 2.5% to 3% sits in the top ten. Their antigen targets remain unknown. The sequenced sample was CD4+ T cells from PBMCs cultured with HCoV-NL63 spike peptides, obtained before COVID-19 vaccination. All receptors come from a human donor who received a COVID-19 vaccine. Each CDR3 is given with its conserved first and last residue. D genes are given only for firm matches.

J gene: TRBJ1-1; D gene: .; V gene: TRBV2; CDR3 protein: CASTPGYHAFF
J gene: TRBJ2-2; D gene: .; V gene: TRBV9; CDR3 protein: CASSVVGRSNTGELFF
J gene: TRBJ2-3; D gene: .; V gene: TRBV7-9; CDR3 protein: CASIRGGVSSTDTQYF
J gene: TRBJ2-2; D gene: .; V gene: TRBV11-2; CDR3 protein: CASSPRVGGDSTGELFF
J gene: TRBJ2-2; D gene: .; V gene: TRBV5-1; CDR3 protein: CASSLDTANTGELFF
J gene: TRBJ2-1; D gene: TRBD1; V gene: TRBV7-3; CDR3 protein: CASSPTGGRRQFF
J gene: TRBJ2-5; D gene: .; V gene: TRBV6-2/TRBV6-3; CDR3 protein: CASSYRGAPQETQYF
J gene: TRBJ1-2; D gene: .; V gene: TRBV9; CDR3 protein: CASSVVSGDYGYTF
J gene: TRBJ1-1; D gene: .; V gene: TRBV2; CDR3 protein: CASSSQAEAFF
J gene: TRBJ2-3; D gene: .; V gene: TRBV5-8; CDR3 protein: CASSFISRGGTDTQYF
J gene: TRBJ2-2; D gene: .; V gene: TRBV10-3; CDR3 protein: CAISAFGEGTGELFF
J gene: TRBJ1-1; D gene: .; V gene: TRBV2; CDR3 protein: CASSATITGSAEAFF
J gene: TRBJ1-1; D gene: TRBD1; V gene: TRBV14; CDR3 protein: CASSPWDRGFQNTEAFF
J gene: TRBJ2-1; D gene: TRBD1; V gene: TRBV6-6; CDR3 protein: CASSSGQGYNEQFF
J gene: TRBJ2-2; D gene: .; V gene: TRBV5-8; CDR3 protein: CASSPGMSIGELFF
J gene: TRBJ1-4; D gene: .; V gene: TRBV30; CDR3 protein: CAWSVAPGANEKLFF
J gene: TRBJ1-6; D gene: .; V gene: TRBV6-2/TRBV6-3; CDR3 protein: CASSSGPNSPLHF
J gene: TRBJ2-2; D gene: .; V gene: TRBV30; CDR3 protein: CAWSGQSTGELFF
J gene: TRBJ2-1; D gene: TRBD2; V gene: TRBV6-2/TRBV6-3; CDR3 protein: CASSRPGLGNNEQFF
J gene: TRBJ1-2; D gene: TRBD1; V gene: TRBV5-4; CDR3 protein: CASSLRQGNYGYTF
J gene: TRBJ1-2; D gene: .; V gene: TRBV5-1; CDR3 protein: CASSSQGANYGYTF
J gene: TRBJ2-5; D gene: TRBD1; V gene: TRBV5-8; CDR3 protein: CASPVIPGTGGDRLQETQYF
J gene: TRBJ1-1; D gene: .; V gene: TRBV9; CDR3 protein: CASSVELDFATANTEAFF
J gene: TRBJ2-1; D gene: .; V gene: TRBV5-1; CDR3 protein: CASSTLILRGTEQFF
J gene: TRBJ2-3; D gene: .; V gene: TRBV6-5; CDR3 protein: CASRQKVQGVTQYF
J gene: TRBJ1-1; D gene: TRBD1; V gene: TRBV7-9; CDR3 protein: CASSIGTGGTEAFF
J gene: TRBJ2-2; D gene: .; V gene: TRBV7-2; CDR3 protein: CASSFSGQGGELFF
J gene: TRBJ2-3; D gene: TRBD1; V gene: TRBV6-5; CDR3 protein: CASSYDRGIDTQYF
J gene: TRBJ1-3; D gene: .; V gene: TRBV6-5; CDR3 protein: CASSYLGAGSGNTIYF
J gene: TRBJ1-1; D gene: .; V gene: TRBV1; CDR3 protein: CTSSQPHPLFGASYLNTEAFF
J gene: TRBJ1-3; D gene: .; V gene: TRBV19; CDR3 protein: CASSRSYTSGNTIYF
J gene: TRBJ2-5; D gene: .; V gene: TRBV11-3; CDR3 protein: CASSEGSGETQYF
J gene: TRBJ1-6; D gene: .; V gene: TRBV6-5; CDR3 protein: CASSYERASPLHF
J gene: TRBJ2-5; D gene: .; V gene: TRBV7-2; CDR3 protein: CASSLAIGLARGETQYF
J gene: TRBJ1-2; D gene: .; V gene: TRBV19; CDR3 protein: CASSGRISFTF
J gene: TRBJ2-4; D gene: .; V gene: TRBV12-5; CDR3 protein: CASAPQRNIQYF
J gene: TRBJ2-1; D gene: .; V gene: TRBV9; CDR3 protein: CASSVAEGSYNEQFF
J gene: TRBJ2-3; D gene: TRBD2; V gene: TRBV4-1; CDR3 protein: CASSQLAGGTDTQYF
J gene: TRBJ2-5; D gene: TRBD2; V gene: TRBV10-1; CDR3 protein: CASSAVGGGAIETQYF
J gene: TRBJ1-1; D gene: .; V gene: TRBV2; CDR3 protein: CASSNQGLGTEAFF
J gene: TRBJ2-2; D gene: .; V gene: TRBV24-1; CDR3 protein: CATSDPRGANTGELFF
J gene: TRBJ1-1; D gene: .; V gene: TRBV5-1; CDR3 protein: CASSWHRRPDDTEAFF
J gene: TRBJ2-5; D gene: .; V gene: TRBV3-1/TRBV3-2; CDR3 protein: CASSQVGWTQYF
J gene: TRBJ2-5; D gene: .; V gene: TRBV24-1; CDR3 protein: CATSDSRGSGTQYF
J gene: TRBJ1-6; D gene: .; V gene: TRBV7-2; CDR3 protein: CASSPTGRGNSPLHF
J gene: TRBJ1-1; D gene: TRBD1; V gene: TRBV6-1; CDR3 protein: CASSEAGQVTEAFF
J gene: TRBJ2-3; D gene: .; V gene: TRBV5-4; CDR3 protein: CASSPEMGADTQYF
J gene: TRBJ2-1; D gene: TRBD2; V gene: TRBV13; CDR3 protein: CASSSRTSGGHKYNEQFF
J gene: TRBJ1-1; D gene: .; V gene: TRBV6-4; CDR3 protein: CASRFGSDRTNTEAFF
J gene: TRBJ1-2; D gene: .; V gene: TRBV5-1; CDR3 protein: CASSLNSNYGYTF
J gene: TRBJ1-2; D gene: .; V gene: TRBV24-1; CDR3 protein: CATSEKGSGNYGYTF
J gene: TRBJ2-3; D gene: .; V gene: TRBV3-1/TRBV3-2; CDR3 protein: CASSQEVGGAVDTQYF